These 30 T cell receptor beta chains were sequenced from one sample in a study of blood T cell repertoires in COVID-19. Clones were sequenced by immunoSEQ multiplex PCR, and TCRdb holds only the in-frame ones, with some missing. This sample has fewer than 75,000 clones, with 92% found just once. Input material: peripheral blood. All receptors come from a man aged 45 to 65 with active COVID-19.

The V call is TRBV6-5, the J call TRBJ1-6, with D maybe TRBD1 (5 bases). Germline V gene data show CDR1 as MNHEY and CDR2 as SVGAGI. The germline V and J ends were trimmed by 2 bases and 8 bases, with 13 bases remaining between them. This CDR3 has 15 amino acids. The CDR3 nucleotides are TGTGCCAGCAGTTACGCCAGACAGACTTATTCACCCCTCCACTTT. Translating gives CASSYARQTYSPLHF.

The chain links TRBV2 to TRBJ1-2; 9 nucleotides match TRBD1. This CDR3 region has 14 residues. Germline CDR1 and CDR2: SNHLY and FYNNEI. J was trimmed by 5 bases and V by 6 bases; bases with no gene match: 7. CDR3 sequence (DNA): TGTGCCAGCAGACAAACCGGGACAGGGTATGGCTACACCTTC. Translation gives CASRQTGTGYGYTF.

CDR3 nucleotide sequence: TGTGCCAGCAGTACCCCGACTAGCGGGGCCTACGAGCAGTACTTC. Amino acids: CASSTPTSGAYEQYF. The chain recombines TRBV6-6 with TRBJ2-7, with TRBD2 identical over 11 bases. The CDR3 loop spans 15 amino acids. Germline V gene lookup returns CDR1 MNHNY and CDR2 SVGAGI (reference sequence). The junction had 5 bases not matched to a gene; V was cut back by 5 bases and J by 2 bases.

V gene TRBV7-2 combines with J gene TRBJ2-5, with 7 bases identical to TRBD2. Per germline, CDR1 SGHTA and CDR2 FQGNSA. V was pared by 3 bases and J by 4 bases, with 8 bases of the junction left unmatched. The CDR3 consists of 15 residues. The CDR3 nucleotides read TGTGCCAGCAGCTTGGGGCGGGGGTACCGAGAGACCCAGTACTTC. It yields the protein CASSLGRGYRETQYF. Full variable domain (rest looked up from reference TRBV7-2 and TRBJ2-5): GAGVSQSPSNKVTEKGKDVELRCDPISGHTALYWYRQSLGQGLEFLIYFQGNSAPDKSGLPSDRFSAERTGGSVSTLTIQRTQQEDSAVYLCASSLGRGYRETQYFGPGTRLLVL.

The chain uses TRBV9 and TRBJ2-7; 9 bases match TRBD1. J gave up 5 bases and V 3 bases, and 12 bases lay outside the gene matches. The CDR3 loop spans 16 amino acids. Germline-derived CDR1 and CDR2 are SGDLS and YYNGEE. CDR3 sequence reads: CASSALGGQGGDEQYF. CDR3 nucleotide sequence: TGTGCCAGCAGCGCCCTAGGGGGACAGGGTGGCGACGAGCAGTACTTC.

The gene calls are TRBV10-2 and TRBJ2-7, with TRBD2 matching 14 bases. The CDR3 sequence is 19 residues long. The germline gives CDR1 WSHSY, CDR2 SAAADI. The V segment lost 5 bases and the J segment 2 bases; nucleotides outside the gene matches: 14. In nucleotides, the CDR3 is TGCGCCAGCAGTTCCGTGACTAGCGGGAGGGCCGGGACTGCCTACGAGCAGTACTTC. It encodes CASSSVTSGRAGTAYEQYF.

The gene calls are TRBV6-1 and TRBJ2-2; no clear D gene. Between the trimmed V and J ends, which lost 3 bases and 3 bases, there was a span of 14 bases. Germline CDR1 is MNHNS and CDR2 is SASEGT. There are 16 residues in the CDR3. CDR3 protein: CASSDLWRLYTGELFF. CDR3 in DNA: TGTGCCAGCAGTGATTTGTGGAGACTTTACACCGGGGAGCTGTTTTTT.

The CDR3 loop is CASSATGTVNTIYF. CDR3 DNA: TGTGCCAGCAGTGCAACCGGGACAGTTAACACCATATATTTT. The chain uses TRBV28 and TRBJ1-3; TRBD1 matches at 7 bases. Germline CDR1 MDHEN, CDR2 SYDVKM. V lost 5 bases to trimming and J lost 7 bases; unmatched junction nucleotides: 8. The CDR3 sequence is 14 residues long.

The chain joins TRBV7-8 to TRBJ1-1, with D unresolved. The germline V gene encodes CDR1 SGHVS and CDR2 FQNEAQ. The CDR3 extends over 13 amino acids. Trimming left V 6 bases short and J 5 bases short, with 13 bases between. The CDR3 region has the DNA TGTGCCAGCAGGGGCGGGGTGGGGACTGAAGCTTTCTTT. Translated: CASRGGVGTEAFF.

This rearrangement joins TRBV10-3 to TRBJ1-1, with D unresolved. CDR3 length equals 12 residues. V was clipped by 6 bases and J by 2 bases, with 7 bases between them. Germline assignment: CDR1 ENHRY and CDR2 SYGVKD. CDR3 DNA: TGTGCCATCAGAGGAGCAAACACTGAAGCTTTCTTT. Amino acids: CAIRGANTEAFF.

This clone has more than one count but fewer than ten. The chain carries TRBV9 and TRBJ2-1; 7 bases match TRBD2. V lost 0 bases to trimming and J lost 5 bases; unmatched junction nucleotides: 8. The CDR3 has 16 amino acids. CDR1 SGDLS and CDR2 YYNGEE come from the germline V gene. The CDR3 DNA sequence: TGTGCCAGCAGCGTAGAGGAACTAGCGAATAACAATGAGCAGTTCTTC. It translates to CASSVEELANNNEQFF. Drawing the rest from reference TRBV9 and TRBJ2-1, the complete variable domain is DSGVTQTPKHLITATGQRVTLRCSPRSGDLSVYWYQQSLDQGLQFLIQYYNGEERAKGNILERFSAQQFPDLHSELNLSSLELGDSALYFCASSVEELANNNEQFFGPGTRLTVL.

CDR3 residues: CASNFGIEQFF. The CDR3 DNA follows: TGCGCCAGCAATTTCGGGATCGAGCAGTTCTTC. V and J are TRBV10-2 and TRBJ2-1; possibly TRBD2 for D (5 bases). Trimming took 7 bases from V and 10 from J, leaving 11 bases between them. CDR3 length: 11 amino acids. Looked up from germline, CDR1 is WSHSY and CDR2 is SAAADI.

The CDR3 DNA reads as TGTGCCATATCTGGGAGGGGAGAGGATGAGCAGTTCTTC. It specifies CAISGRGEDEQFF. The V and J genes are TRBV10-3 and TRBJ2-1; TRBD2 matches 7 bases. This CDR3 is built from 13 residues. Looked up from germline, CDR1 is ENHRY and CDR2 is SYGVKD. The ends lost 9 bases at V and 8 bases at J; junction bases unmatched: 10.

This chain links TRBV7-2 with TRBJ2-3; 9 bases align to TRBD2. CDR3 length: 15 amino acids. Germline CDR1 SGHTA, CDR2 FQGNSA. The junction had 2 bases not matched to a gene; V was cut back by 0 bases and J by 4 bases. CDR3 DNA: TGTGCCAGCAGCTTAGCGGGCGGGAGGGCAGATACGCAGTATTTT. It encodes CASSLAGGRADTQYF.

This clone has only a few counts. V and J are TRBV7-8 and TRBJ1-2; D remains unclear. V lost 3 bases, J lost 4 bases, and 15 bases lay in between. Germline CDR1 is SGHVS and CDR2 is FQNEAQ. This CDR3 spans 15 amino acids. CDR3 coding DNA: TGTGCCAGCAGCTTCGGTGACGGGTGGAGCTATGGCTACACCTTC. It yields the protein CASSFGDGWSYGYTF.

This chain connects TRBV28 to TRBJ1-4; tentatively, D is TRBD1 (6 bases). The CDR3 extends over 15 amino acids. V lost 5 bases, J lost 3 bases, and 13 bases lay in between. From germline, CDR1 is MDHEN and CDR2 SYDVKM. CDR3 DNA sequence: TGTGCCAGCAGTGCCCCGGACAGACCTAATGAAAAACTGTTTTTT. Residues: CASSAPDRPNEKLFF.

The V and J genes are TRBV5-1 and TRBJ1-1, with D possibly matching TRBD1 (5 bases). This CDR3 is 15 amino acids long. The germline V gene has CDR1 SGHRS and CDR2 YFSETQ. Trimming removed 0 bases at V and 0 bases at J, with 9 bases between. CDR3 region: CASSLATGMNTEAFF. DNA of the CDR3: TGCGCCAGCAGCTTGGCTACAGGTATGAACACTGAAGCTTTCTTT.

The CDR3 DNA follows: TGTGCCAGCAGCTACAGAGACAATTCACCCCTCCACTTT. This codes for CASSYRDNSPLHF. V gene TRBV12-3 or TRBV12-4 combines with J gene TRBJ1-6, with D unclear. CDR3 length: 13 amino acids. V lost 6 bases and J lost 7, with 10 bases in between.

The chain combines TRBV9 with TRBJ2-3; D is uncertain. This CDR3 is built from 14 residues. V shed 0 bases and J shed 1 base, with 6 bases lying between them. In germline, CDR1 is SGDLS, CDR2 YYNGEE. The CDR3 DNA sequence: TGTGCCAGCAGCGTAGCTCTAGGCACAGATACGCAGTATTTT. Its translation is CASSVALGTDTQYF. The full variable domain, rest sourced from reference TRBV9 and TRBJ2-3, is DSGVTQTPKHLITATGQRVTLRCSPRSGDLSVYWYQQSLDQGLQFLIQYYNGEERAKGNILERFSAQQFPDLHSELNLSSLELGDSALYFCASSVALGTDTQYFGPGTRLTVL.

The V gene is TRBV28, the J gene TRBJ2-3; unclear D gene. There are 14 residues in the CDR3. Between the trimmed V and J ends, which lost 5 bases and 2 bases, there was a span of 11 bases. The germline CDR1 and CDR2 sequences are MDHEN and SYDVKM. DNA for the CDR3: TGTGCCAGCAGTCCACCCACTAACACAGATACGCAGTATTTT. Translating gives CASSPPTNTDTQYF. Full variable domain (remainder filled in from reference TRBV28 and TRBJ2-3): DVKVTQSSRYLVKRTGEKVFLECVQDMDHENMFWYRQDPGLGLRLIYFSYDVKMKEKGDIPEGYSVSREKKERFSLILESASTNQTSMYLCASSPPTNTDTQYFGPGTRLTVL.

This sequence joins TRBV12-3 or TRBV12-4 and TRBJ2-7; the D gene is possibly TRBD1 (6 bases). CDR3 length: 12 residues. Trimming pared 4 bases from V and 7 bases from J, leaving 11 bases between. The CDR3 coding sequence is TGTGCCAGCAGTTCGGGACATTTAGAGCAGTACTTC. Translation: CASSSGHLEQYF.

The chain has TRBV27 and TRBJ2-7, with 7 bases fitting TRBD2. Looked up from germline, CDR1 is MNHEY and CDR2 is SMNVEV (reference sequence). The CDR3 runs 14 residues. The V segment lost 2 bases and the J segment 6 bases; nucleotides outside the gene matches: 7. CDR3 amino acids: CASSLGTNPREQYF. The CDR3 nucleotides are TGTGCCAGCAGTTTAGGGACTAACCCTCGCGAGCAGTACTTC.

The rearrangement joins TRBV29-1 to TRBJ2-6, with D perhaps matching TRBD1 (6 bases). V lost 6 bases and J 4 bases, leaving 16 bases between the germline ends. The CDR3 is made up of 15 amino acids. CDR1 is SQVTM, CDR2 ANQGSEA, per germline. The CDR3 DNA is TGCAGCGTCGGGACAATTGGGTCCGGGGCCAACGTCCTGACTTTC. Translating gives CSVGTIGSGANVLTF.

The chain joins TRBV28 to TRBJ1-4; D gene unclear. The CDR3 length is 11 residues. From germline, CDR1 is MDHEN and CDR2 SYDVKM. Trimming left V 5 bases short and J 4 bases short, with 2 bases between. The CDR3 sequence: CASSLNEKLFF. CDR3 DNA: TGTGCCAGCAGTCTTAATGAAAAACTGTTTTTT.

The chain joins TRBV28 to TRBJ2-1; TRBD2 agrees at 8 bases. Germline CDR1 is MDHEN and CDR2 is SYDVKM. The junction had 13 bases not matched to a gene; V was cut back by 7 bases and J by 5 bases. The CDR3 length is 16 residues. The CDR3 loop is CASIAPGLDTHNEQFF. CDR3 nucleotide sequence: TGTGCCAGCATCGCTCCGGGACTAGATACCCACAATGAGCAGTTCTTC.

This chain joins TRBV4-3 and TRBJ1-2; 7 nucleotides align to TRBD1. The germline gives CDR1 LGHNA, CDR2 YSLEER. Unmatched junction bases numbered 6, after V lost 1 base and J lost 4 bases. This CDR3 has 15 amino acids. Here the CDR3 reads CASSQGRDSPYGYTF. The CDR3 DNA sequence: TGCGCCAGCAGCCAAGGGAGGGACAGTCCCTATGGCTACACCTTC.

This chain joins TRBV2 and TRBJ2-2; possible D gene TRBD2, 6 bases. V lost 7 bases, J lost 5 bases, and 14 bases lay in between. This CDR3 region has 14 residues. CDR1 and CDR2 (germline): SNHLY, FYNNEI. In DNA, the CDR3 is TGTGCCAGCATGGATCTAGCGACGACCGGGGAGCTGTTTTTT. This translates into CASMDLATTGELFF.

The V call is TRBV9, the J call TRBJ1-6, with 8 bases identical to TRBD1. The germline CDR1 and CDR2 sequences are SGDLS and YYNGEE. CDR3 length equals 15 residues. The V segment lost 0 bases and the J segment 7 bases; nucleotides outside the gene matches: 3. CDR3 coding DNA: TGTGCCAGCAGCGTAGAGGACAGGGCGAATTCACCCCTCCACTTT. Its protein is CASSVEDRANSPLHF.

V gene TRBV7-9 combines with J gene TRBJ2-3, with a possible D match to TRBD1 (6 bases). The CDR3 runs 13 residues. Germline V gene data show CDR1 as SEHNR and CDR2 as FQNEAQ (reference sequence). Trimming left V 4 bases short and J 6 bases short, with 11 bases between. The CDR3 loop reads CASSSVGGDTQYF. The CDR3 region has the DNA TGTGCCAGCAGCTCAGTAGGGGGTGATACGCAGTATTTT.

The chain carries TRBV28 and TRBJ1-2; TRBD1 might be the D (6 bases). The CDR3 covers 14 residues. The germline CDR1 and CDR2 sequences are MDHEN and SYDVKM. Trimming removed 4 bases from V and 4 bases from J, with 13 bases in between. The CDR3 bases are TGTGCCAGCAGTTCCGATGGGGACATCTATGGCTACACCTTC. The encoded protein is CASSSDGDIYGYTF.